This TCR beta chain was obtained from a study of T cells in Graves' hyperthyroidism and ophthalmopathy. Overall study results and limits: Ophthalmopathy could be told apart from stable hyperthyroidism with a 13 V-J model.

Trimming left V 4 bases short and J 4 bases short, with 18 bases between. The length of the CDR3 is 16 residues. CDR1 LNHDA and CDR2 SQIVND come from the germline V gene (reference sequence). In its sample, this clonotype was seen once. The antigen is undetermined. It was RNA transcripts that yielded the amplified TCR beta CDR3 regions. Primed by the HTBI set, a first-round RT-PCR was run on the TCR CDR3. A single record per CDR3 protein comes from TCRdb applying MiXCR to the multiplex PCR reads. The sample shows under 400,000 distinct CDR3 sequences, approximately 15% of them seen only once. The sequence came from a woman aged 55-69 years with Graves' hyperthyroidism. The rearrangement links TRBV19 to TRBJ2-3, with D uncertain. Specimen: blood. CDR3: CASSTTTDHRSDTQYF. For the CDR3, the DNA is TGTGCCAGTAGTACGACGACCGATCACCGGTCAGATACGCAGTATTTT.